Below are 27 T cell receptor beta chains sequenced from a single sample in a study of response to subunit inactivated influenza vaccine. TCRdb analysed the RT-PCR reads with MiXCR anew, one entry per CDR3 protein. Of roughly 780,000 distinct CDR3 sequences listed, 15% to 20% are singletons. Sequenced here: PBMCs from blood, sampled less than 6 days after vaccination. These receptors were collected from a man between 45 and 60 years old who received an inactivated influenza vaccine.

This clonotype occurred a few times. The CDR3 DNA follows: TGTGCCAGCAGCCCTGCGTCACTAGCCAAAAACATTCAGTACTTC. It specifies CASSPASLAKNIQYF. The V gene is TRBV12-3 or TRBV12-4, the J gene TRBJ2-4, with D uncertain. The CDR3 is made up of 15 amino acids. V was pared by 6 bases and J by 0 bases, with 12 bases between.

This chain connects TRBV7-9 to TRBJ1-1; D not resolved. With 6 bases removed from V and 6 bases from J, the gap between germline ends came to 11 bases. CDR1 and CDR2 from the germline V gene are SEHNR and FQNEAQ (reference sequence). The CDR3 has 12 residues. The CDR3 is CASRWGMAEAFF. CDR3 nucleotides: TGTGCCAGCAGGTGGGGAATGGCTGAAGCTTTCTTT. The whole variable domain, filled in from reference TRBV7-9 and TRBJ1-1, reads DTGVSQNPRHKITKRGQNVTFRCDPISEHNRLYWYRQTLGQGPEFLTYFQNEAQLEKSRLLSDRFSAERPKGSFSTLEIQRTEQGDSAMYLCASRWGMAEAFFGQGTRLTVV.

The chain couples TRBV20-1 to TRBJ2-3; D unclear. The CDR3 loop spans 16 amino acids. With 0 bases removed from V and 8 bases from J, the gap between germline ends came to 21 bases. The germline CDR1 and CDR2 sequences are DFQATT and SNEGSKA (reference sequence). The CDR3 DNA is TGCAGTGCTAGAGATCGGCGGCGGCCCGACAAGGGTACGCAGTATTTT. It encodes CSARDRRRPDKGTQYF.

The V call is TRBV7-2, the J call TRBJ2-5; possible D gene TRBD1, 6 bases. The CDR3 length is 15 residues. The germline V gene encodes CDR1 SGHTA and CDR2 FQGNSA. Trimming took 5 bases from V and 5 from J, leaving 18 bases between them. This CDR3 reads CASSVQGYPRETQYF. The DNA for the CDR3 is TGTGCCAGCAGCGTACAGGGATACCCGAGGGAGACCCAGTACTTC. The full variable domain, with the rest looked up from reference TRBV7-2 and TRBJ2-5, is GAGVSQSPSNKVTEKGKDVELRCDPISGHTALYWYRQSLGQGLEFLIYFQGNSAPDKSGLPSDRFSAERTGGSVSTLTIQRTQQEDSAVYLCASSVQGYPRETQYFGPGTRLLVL.

In DNA, the CDR3 is TGTGCCAGCTCACCTTATATGGACTTGGACATTCAGTACTTC. Residues: CASSPYMDLDIQYF. V and J are TRBV18 and TRBJ2-4; tentative D call: TRBD2 (5 bases). Germline V gives CDR1 KGHSH, CDR2 LQKENI. The CDR3 is made up of 14 amino acids. V shed 3 bases and J shed 8 bases, with 14 bases lying between them.

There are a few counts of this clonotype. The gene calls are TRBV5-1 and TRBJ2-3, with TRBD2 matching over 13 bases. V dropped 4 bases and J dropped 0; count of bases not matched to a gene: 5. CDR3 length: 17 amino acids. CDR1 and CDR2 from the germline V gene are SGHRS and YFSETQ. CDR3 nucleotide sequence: TGCGCCAGCAGCACGGGACTAGCGGGAACTAGCACAGATACGCAGTATTTT. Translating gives CASSTGLAGTSTDTQYF. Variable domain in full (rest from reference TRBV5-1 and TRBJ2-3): KAGVTQTPRYLIKTRGQQVTLSCSPISGHRSVSWYQQTPGQGLQFLFEYFSETQRNKGNFPGRFSGRQFSNSRSEMNVSTLELGDSALYLCASSTGLAGTSTDTQYFGPGTRLTVL.

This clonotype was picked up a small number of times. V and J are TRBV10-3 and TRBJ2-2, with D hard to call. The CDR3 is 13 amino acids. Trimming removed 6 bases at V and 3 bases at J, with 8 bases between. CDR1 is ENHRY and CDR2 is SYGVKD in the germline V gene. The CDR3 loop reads CAIRSAYTGELFF. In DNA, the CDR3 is TGTGCCATCAGGTCGGCTTACACCGGGGAGCTGTTTTTT.

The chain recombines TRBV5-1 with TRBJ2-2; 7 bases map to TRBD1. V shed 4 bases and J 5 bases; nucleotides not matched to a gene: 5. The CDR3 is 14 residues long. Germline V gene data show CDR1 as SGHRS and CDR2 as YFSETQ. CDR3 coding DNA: TGCGCCAGCAGCCCGACGACAGGGACCGGGGAGCTGTTTTTT. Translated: CASSPTTGTGELFF.

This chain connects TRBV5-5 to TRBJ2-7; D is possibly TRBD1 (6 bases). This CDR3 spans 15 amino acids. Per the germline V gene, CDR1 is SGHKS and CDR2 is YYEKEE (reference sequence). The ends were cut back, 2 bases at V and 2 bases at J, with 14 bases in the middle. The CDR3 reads CASSLTRQAPYEQYF. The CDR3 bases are TGTGCCAGCAGCTTAACGAGACAGGCCCCCTACGAGCAGTACTTC. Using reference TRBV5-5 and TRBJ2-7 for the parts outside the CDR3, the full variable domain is DAGVTQSPTHLIKTRGQQVTLRCSPISGHKSVSWYQQVLGQGPQFIFQYYEKEERGRGNFPDRFSARQFPNYSSELNVNALLLGDSALYLCASSLTRQAPYEQYFGPGTRLTVT.

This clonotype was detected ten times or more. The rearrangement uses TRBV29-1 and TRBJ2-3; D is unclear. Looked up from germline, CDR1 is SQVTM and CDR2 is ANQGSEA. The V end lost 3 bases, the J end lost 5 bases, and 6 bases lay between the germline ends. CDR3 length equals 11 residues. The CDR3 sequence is CSVEFGDTQYF. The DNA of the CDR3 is TGCAGCGTTGAGTTCGGAGATACGCAGTATTTT.

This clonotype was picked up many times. CDR3 in DNA: TGCAGTGCTAGTCGGGGACAGTACTCCGGGGAGACCCAGTACTTC. Amino acid sequence: CSASRGQYSGETQYF. The rearrangement joins TRBV20-1 to TRBJ2-5; 7 positions match TRBD1. The trim removed 3 bases at V and 5 bases at J, leaving 12 bases unmatched. This CDR3 spans 15 amino acids. Per the germline V gene, CDR1 is DFQATT and CDR2 is SNEGSKA (reference sequence).

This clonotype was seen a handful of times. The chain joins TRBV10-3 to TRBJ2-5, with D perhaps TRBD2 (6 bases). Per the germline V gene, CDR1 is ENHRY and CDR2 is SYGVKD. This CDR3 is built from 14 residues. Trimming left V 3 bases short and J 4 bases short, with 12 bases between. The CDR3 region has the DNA TGTGCCATCAGTGACCCGACTAGAGGAGAGACCCAGTACTTC. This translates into CAISDPTRGETQYF.

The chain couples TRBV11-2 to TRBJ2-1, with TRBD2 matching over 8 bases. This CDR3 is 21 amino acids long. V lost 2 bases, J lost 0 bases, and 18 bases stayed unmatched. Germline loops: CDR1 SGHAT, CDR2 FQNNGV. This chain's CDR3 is CASSLLMAGGAGTSSYNEQFF. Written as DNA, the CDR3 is TGTGCCAGCAGCTTACTAATGGCGGGGGGCGCCGGAACGAGCTCCTACAATGAGCAGTTCTTC.

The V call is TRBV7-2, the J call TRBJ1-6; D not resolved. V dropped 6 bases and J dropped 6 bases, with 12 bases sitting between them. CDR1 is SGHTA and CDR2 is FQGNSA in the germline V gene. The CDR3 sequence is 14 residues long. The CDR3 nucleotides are TGTGCCAGCAGGTTAAGGGCCCTTAATTCACCCCTCCACTTT. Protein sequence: CASRLRALNSPLHF.

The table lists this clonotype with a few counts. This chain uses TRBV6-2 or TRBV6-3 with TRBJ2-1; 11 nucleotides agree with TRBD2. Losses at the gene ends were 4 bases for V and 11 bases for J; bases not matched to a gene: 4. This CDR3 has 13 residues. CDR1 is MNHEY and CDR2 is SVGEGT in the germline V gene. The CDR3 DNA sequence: TGTGCCAGCAGTTGGGGACTAGCGGAAAAGCAGTTCTTC. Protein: CASSWGLAEKQFF.

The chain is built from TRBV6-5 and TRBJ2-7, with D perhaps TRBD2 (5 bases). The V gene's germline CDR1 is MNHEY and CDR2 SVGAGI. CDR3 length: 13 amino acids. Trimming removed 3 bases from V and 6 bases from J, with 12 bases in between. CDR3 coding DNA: TGTGCCAGCAGTTATACGCCCACTAGCGAGCAGTACTTC. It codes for CASSYTPTSEQYF.

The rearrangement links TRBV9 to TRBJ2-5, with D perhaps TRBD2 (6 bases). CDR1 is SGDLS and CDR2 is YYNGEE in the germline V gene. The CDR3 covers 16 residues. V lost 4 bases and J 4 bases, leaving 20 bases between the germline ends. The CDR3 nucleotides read TGTGCCAGCAGCAGCCCACTAGCCGAACCCACAGAGACCCAGTACTTC. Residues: CASSSPLAEPTETQYF.

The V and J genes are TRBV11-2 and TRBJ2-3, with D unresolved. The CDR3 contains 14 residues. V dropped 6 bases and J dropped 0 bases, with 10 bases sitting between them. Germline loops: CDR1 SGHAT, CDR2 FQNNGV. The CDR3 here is CASRDVTSTDTQYF. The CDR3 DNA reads TGTGCCAGCAGGGACGTAACTAGCACAGATACGCAGTATTTT.

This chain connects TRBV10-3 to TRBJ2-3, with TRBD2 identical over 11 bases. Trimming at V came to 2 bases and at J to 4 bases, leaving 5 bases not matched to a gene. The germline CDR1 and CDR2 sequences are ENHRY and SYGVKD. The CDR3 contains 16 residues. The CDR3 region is CAISEGGLAGSDTQYF. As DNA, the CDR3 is TGTGCCATCAGTGAGGGCGGACTAGCGGGTTCAGATACGCAGTATTTT.

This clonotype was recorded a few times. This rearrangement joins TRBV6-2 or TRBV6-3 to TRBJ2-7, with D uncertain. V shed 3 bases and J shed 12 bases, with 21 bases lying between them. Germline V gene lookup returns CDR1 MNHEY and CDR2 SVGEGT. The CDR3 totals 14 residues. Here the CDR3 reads CASSYLSSETSLYF. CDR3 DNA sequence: TGTGCCAGCAGTTATCTCTCCTCGGAAACAAGTCTGTACTTC.

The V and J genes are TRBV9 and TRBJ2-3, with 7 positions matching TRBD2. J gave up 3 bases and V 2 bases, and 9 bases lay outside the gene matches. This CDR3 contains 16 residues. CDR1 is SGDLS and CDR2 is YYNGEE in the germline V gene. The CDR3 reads CASSVGASGGTDTQYF. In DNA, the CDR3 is TGTGCCAGCAGCGTCGGGGCGTCCGGGGGGACAGATACGCAGTATTTT.

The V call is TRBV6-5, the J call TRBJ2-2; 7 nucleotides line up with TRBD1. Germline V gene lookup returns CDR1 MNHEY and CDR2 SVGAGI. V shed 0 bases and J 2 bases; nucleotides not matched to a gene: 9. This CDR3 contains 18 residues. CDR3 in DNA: TGTGCCAGCAGTTACTCGGGACAGACAGTGTTTAACACCGGGGAGCTGTTTTTT. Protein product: CASSYSGQTVFNTGELFF.

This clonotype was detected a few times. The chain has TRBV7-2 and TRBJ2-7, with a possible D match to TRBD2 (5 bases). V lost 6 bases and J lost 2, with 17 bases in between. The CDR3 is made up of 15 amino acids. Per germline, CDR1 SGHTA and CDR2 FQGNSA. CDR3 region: CASRRDKVPTYEQYF. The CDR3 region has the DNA TGTGCCAGCAGACGGGATAAGGTTCCAACCTACGAGCAGTACTTC.

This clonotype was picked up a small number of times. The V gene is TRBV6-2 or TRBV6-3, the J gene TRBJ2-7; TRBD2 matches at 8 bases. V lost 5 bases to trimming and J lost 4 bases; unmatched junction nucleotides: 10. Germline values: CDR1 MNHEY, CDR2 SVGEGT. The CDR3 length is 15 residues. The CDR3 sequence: CASSPTGTSLYEQYF. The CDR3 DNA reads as TGTGCCAGCAGTCCGACCGGGACTAGTCTTTACGAGCAGTACTTC.

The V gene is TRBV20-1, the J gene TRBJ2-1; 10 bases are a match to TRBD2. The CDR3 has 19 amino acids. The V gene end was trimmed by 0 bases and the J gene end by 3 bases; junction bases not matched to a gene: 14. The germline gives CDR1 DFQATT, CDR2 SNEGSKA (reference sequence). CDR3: CSARDERGGKGSNYNEQFF. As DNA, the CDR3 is TGCAGTGCTAGAGATGAGCGGGGGGGTAAGGGGTCGAACTACAATGAGCAGTTCTTC.

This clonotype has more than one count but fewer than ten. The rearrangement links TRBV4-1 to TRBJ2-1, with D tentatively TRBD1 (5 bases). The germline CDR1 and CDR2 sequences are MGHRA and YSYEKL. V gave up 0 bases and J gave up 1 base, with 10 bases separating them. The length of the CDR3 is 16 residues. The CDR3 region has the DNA TGCGCCAGCAGCCAAGATTCCGGACAATCCTACAATGAGCAGTTCTTC. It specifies CASSQDSGQSYNEQFF.

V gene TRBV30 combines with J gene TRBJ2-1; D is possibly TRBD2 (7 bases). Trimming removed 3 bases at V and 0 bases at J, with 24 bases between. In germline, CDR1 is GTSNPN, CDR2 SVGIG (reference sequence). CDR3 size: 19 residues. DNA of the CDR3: TGTGCCTGGAGGGGACATTTCGGCGGGAGCAAGGTCTCCTACAATGAGCAGTTCTTC. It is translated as CAWRGHFGGSKVSYNEQFF.